The 4 T cell receptor beta chains below all came from one sample that was sequenced in a study of cytomegalovirus exposure and HLA in healthy donors. Vbeta (60) and Jbeta (13) primers were used in the PCR. Measured with immunoSEQ multiplex PCR; TCRdb has only the in-frame clones, and not every one. The table has roughly 140,000 clones, around 72% seen once. Specimen: PBMCs. Receptor source: a middle-aged man in good health and CMV-seronegative.

The chain combines TRBV7-9 with TRBJ2-1, with 10 bases matching TRBD1. This CDR3 has 16 residues. Germline values: CDR1 SEHNR, CDR2 FQNEAQ (reference sequence). Trimming cost V 0 bases and J 5 bases; bases outside gene matches: 4. In DNA form, the CDR3 reads TGTGCCAGCAGCTTAGCTCGGGGACAGGGGAACAATGAGCAGTTCTTC. Residues: CASSLARGQGNNEQFF.

This clone was picked up one time. The chain recombines TRBV7-9 with TRBJ1-2; 9 bases are shared with TRBD1. V shed 5 bases and J 4 bases; nucleotides not matched to a gene: 14. The CDR3 runs 17 residues. Germline values: CDR1 SEHNR, CDR2 FQNEAQ (reference sequence). The CDR3 here is CASSPSWRDREIYGYTF. CDR3 in DNA: TGTGCCAGCAGCCCGAGTTGGCGGGACAGGGAAATCTATGGCTACACCTTC.

The CDR3 sequence is CASSWAVLNSPLHF. The CDR3 DNA follows: TGTGCCAGCAGCTGGGCAGTCCTTAATTCACCCCTCCACTTT. This sequence joins TRBV28 and TRBJ1-6; D remains unclear. V dropped 6 bases and J dropped 6 bases, with 12 bases sitting between them. The CDR3 spans 14 residues. Germline V gene sequence: CDR1 MDHEN, CDR2 SYDVKM.

This sequence joins TRBV5-5 and TRBJ1-2, with D possibly TRBD1 on 5 matching bases. The CDR3 spans 12 residues. Trimming took off 7 bases at V and 0 bases at J, with 7 bases between the two ends. Germline CDR1 and CDR2: SGHKS and YYEKEE (reference sequence). The CDR3 nucleotides read TGTGCCAGCTCACAGGCTAACTATGGCTACACCTTC. Protein product: CASSQANYGYTF.